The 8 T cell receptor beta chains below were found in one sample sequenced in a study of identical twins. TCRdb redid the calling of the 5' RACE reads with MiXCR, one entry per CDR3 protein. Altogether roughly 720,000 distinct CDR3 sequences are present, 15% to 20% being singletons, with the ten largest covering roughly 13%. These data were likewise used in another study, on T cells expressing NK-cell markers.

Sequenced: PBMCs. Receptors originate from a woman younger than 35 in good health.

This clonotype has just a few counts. Written as DNA, the CDR3 is TGTGCCAGCAGGCAGACAGGTGGGGGGCGGAACATTCAGTACTTC. It yields the protein CASRQTGGGRNIQYF. The chain recombines TRBV6-1 with TRBJ2-4; TRBD1 or TRBD2 may be the D gene (6 bases each). The germline V gene encodes CDR1 MNHNS and CDR2 SASEGT. V was cut by 6 bases and J by 7 bases, with 19 bases left in between. The length of the CDR3 is 15 residues.

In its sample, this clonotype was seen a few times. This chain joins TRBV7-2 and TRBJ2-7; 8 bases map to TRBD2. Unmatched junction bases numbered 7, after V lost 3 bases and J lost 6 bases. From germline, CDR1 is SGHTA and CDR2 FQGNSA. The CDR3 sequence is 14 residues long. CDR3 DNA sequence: TGTGCCAGCAGCTTCCCCGGGACTAGTCGCGAGCAGTACTTC. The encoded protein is CASSFPGTSREQYF.

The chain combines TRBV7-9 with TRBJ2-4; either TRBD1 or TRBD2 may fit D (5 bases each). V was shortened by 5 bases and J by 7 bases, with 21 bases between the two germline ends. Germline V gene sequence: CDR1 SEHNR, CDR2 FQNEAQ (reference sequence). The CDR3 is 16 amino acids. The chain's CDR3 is CASSVSYRGPLNIQYF. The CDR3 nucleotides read TGTGCCAGCAGCGTATCATACCGGGGCCCGCTTAACATTCAGTACTTC.

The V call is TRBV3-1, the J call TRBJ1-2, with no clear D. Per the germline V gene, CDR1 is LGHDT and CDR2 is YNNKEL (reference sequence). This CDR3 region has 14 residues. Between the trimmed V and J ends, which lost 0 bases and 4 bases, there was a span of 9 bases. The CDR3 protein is CASSQDPWGYGYTF. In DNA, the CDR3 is TGTGCCAGCAGCCAAGACCCCTGGGGCTATGGCTACACCTTC.

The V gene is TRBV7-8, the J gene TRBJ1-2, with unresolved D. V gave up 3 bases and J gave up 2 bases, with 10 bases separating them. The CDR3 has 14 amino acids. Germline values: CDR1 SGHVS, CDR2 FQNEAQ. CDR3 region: CASSFFLQNYGYTF. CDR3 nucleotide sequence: TGTGCCAGCAGCTTCTTCCTTCAGAACTATGGCTACACCTTC.

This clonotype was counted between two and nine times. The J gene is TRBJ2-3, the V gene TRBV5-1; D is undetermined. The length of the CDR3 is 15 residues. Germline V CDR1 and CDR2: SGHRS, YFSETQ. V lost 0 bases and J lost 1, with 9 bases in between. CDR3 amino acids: CASSLEVRRTDTQYF. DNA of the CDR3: TGCGCCAGCAGCTTGGAAGTCCGTCGCACAGATACGCAGTATTTT.

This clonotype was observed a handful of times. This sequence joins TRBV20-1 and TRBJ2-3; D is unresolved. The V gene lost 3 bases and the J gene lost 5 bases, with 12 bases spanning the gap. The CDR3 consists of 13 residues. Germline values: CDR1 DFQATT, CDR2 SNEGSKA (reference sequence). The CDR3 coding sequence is TGCAGTGCTAGCCCTAGGAATGGAGATACGCAGTATTTT. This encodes CSASPRNGDTQYF.

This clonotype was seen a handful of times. The CDR3 loop is CASSLGHLRETQYF. The CDR3 region has the DNA TGTGCCAGCAGCTTAGGGCATCTCCGGGAGACCCAGTACTTC. The chain has TRBV7-9 and TRBJ2-5; D is unclear. CDR3 length equals 14 residues. Per germline, CDR1 SEHNR and CDR2 FQNEAQ (reference sequence). V lost 1 base and J 5 bases, leaving 11 bases between the germline ends.